Sequencing of this T cell receptor beta chain was carried out in a study of chemoradiotherapy in HPV16-positive cancers. In the case of this clone: Its target is unknown.

Study-level findings and limits: HPV-specific T cells were functionally defined from only a couple of HPV16-positive patients. Non-HPV-specific T cells did not expand in tumors during treatment, whereas candidate HPV-specific clones and E7-related motifs did. HPV-responsive T-cell expansion during chemoradiotherapy was linked to improved recurrence-free survival in HPV16-positive patients.

Samples were taken several times over chemoradiotherapy. Assay: immunoSEQ multiplex PCR; the TCRdb copy retains only in-frame clones and omits some. The sample includes 25,000 to 35,000 clones, around 86% of them seen just once. Germline CDR1 is SGDLS and CDR2 is YYNGEE. The CDR3 extends over 13 amino acids. V lost 4 bases and J lost 5, with 12 bases in between. The material sequenced was blood, taken from a patient who underwent chemoradiotherapy. The receptor's source is a human donor with HPV-associated anogenital cancer. V gene TRBV9 combines with J gene TRBJ1-1; a weak D match, TRBD1 (5 bases). CDR3 sequence (DNA): TGTGCCAGCAGCCGCGGGGGATGGACTGAAGCTTTCTTT. It translates to CASSRGGWTEAFF.